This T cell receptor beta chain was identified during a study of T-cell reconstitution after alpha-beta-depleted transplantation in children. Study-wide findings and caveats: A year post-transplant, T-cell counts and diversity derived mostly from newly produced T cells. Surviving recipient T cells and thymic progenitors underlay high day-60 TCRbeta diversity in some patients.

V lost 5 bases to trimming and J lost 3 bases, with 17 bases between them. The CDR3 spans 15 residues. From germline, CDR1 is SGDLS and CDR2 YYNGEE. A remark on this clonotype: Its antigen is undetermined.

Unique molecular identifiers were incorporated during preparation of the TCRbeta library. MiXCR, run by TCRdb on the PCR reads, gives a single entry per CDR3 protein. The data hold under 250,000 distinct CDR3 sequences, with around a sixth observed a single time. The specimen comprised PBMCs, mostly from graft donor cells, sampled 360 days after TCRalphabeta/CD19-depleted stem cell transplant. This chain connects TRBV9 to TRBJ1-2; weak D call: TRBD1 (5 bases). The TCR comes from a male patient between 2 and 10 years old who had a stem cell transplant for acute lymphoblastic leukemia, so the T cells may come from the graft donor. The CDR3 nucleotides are TGTGCCAGCAGGGAAGGGACCGAAGTGGACTATGGCTACACCTTC. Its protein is CASREGTEVDYGYTF. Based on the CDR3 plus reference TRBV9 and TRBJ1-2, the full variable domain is DSGVTQTPKHLITATGQRVTLRCSPRSGDLSVYWYQQSLDQGLQFLIQYYNGEERAKGNILERFSAQQFPDLHSELNLSSLELGDSALYFCASREGTEVDYGYTFGSGTRLTVV.